This T cell receptor beta chain comes out of a study of cytomegalovirus exposure and HLA in healthy donors. Trimming cost V 4 bases and J 2 bases, with 12 bases left between them. The CDR3 runs 15 residues. CDR1 is SNHLY and CDR2 is FYNNEI in the germline V gene. The primer mix had 60 Vbeta and 13 Jbeta primers. The table came from immunoSEQ multiplex PCR; TCRdb's copy has only in-frame clones and leaves some out. The sample lists about 150,000 clones, around 83% occurring once. This receptor was taken from a woman aged 45 to 65 in good health and CMV-seropositive. The sample was PBMCs. The V and J genes are TRBV2 and TRBJ1-5; TRBD1 might be the D (6 bases). The CDR3 DNA follows: TGTGCCAGCAGTGGGGAACAGGGAGGCAATCAGCCCCAGCATTTT. Translating it yields CASSGEQGGNQPQHF.